This paragraph reports one T cell receptor (beta chain). Its target antigen remains unknown. The sample holds no much larger clone one base away, and base qualities are not on file. According to the germline V gene (reference sequence), CDR1 reads SGHAT and CDR2 reads FQDESV. The CDR3 measures 16 amino acids from cysteine to phenylalanine. Only CDR3 DNA remains: 48 bases, in frame from the first base. The germline V and J ends show losses of 5 bases and 1 base respectively, and no gene match explains 9 bases of the junction. The entire amount of isolated RNA was reverse transcribed using the High Capacity cDNA Reverse Transcription Kit, so the sequenced TCRB transcripts were expressed ones. Deep immunoSEQ sequencing was applied to naive, central memory and regulatory T cell samples, giving an average of about 3.6 million total reads per sample. Sorted cells were lysed in RLT buffer, and RNA was extracted using DNase-treated RNeasy Micro or Mini kits according to cell number. Each cell subset was processed on its own to prevent cross-contamination, while patient and healthy donor samples were processed together. Using the immunoSEQ multiplex PCR, TCRB sequences were amplified from cDNA into 87-bp fragments spanning the CDR3 region. Sequencing of the amplicons was done on the Illumina HiSeq platform. Concerning the study's data processing: PCR bias was computationally corrected using synthetic template baselines, reads within Hamming distance 2 were collapsed, and singletons that could not be merged were discarded. Reads were aligned to IMGT to assign V, D and J genes, CDR3 length, and insertions or deletions at six rearrangement sites. Within each subset, clonotype counts were normalized to the number of sorted cells before true diversity and Gini coefficients were calculated with the tcR R package. The overlap coefficient, calculated on TCRB nucleotide sequences, was used to measure repertoire sharing. As a proxy for the pre-selection repertoire, out-of-frame TCRB sequences from naive cells were analyzed. This immuneACCESS table, as held by TCRdb, lists in-frame sequences with V and J called but not all clones. Of the missing ones, under half trace to an unresolved V gene in checked studies; the others have no known cause. The DNA gave D and trimming, while V, J and clone size come from that table. This sample gives 310,000 or so clones in total; roughly 11% of them show up just once. Clones ranked in the top ten supply roughly 0.014% of the sample.

This entry comes from a study of beta chain features in type 1 diabetes (dated by TCRdb to about 2018). About the full investigation: Mean age, gender distribution, total cell number and subset yield did not differ between patients and healthy donors. Regulatory and stem cell-like memory subsets were isolated from only 8 patients and roughly 8 healthy donors, whereas naive and central memory subsets came from all 30 or so donors. A total of some 110 million sorted cells were examined across all samples, and the number of cells per subset was strongly correlated with RNA yield. In the study, recently diagnosed type 1 diabetes patients and matched healthy donors were compared on the TCRB repertoires of their sorted circulating CD4+ T cell subsets.

Here is what the overall study found, with its caveats: HLA sub-analyses involved small numbers of individuals, so any influence of HLA type on TCRB rearrangement remained unresolved. Naive, central memory and regulatory TCRB repertoires appeared more similar among patients than among healthy donors. PCR may preferentially amplify shorter templates, but because patient and control samples were amplified and corrected together, any resulting skew would affect both groups equally. Because cDNA was sequenced instead of genomic DNA, activated cells with high expression could be over-represented, although the groups did not differ in activation or CD3 levels. At VDJ recombination sites, patients with type 1 diabetes made fewer insertions and deleted more nucleotides, a pattern implying thymic rearrangement abnormalities. In all four CD4+ subsets, TCRB CDR3 length was moderately but significantly shorter in type 1 diabetes patients.

A single peripheral blood draw of approximately 100 mL on average was collected from each donor into heparinised tubes. A BD FACSAria II and a panel including CD45RO, CCR7, CD25, CD127, CD95 and CD27 were used to sort naive, central memory, regulatory and stem cell-like memory CD4+ T cells. Every sorted population had a purity above 95%. PBMCs were isolated immediately by Lymphoprep density gradient centrifugation and stained directly without culture. So that batch effects would be minimized, each experiment stained and sorted samples in pairs, pairing one healthy donor with one patient. The chain is encoded by TRBV11-1 joined to TRBJ2-5, and 8 junction bases match TRBD2. The sequencing sample was made of naive CD4+ T cells from blood. Sample cell subset or site, as interpreted from the label and publication: true naive CD4+ T cells. The TCR originated in a woman aged 25 to 45 in good health. The nucleotides are TGTGCCAGCAGCCTACATAGGAGCGGGAGCCAAGAGACCCAGTACTTC. The resulting protein is CASSLHRSGSQETQYF.